Each of the 26 T cell receptor beta chains below was sequenced from the same sample in a study of brain T cells in children with intractable seizures. Stated time point: blood from clinic visit 5 months post-surgery; TSC patient then seizure free. Here immunoSEQ multiplex PCR was the method, and the copy in TCRdb shows in-frame clones only, minus some. This table holds about 340,000 clones, 93% found once. This specimen consisted of peripheral blood, obtained about 5 months after surgery. The receptors come from a boy younger than two with tuberous sclerosis and intractable seizures.

J is TRBJ1-2 and V is TRBV19; TRBD1 matches at 10 bases. V lost 7 bases and J lost 8; bases outside the gene matches: 13. This CDR3 spans 15 amino acids. Germline V gene sequence: CDR1 LNHDA, CDR2 SQIVND (reference sequence). CDR3 in DNA: TGTGCCAGTAACCCGGAGGGACAGGGGTCTCTCGGCTACACCTTC. Encoded protein: CASNPEGQGSLGYTF.

This chain links TRBV19 with TRBJ1-2, with TRBD1 matching 7 bases. The CDR3 length is 14 residues. Looked up from germline, CDR1 is LNHDA and CDR2 is SQIVND (reference sequence). With V trimmed by 2 bases and J by 6 bases, 6 bases remained unmatched. CDR3 bases: TGTGCCAGTAGTATAAAGGGGGCGGATCATGGCTACACCTTC. It codes for CASSIKGADHGYTF.

V gene TRBV7-3 combines with J gene TRBJ2-1; D not certain. V was shortened by 2 bases and J by 10 bases, with 12 bases between the two germline ends. CDR3 length: 13 residues. Germline V gene lookup returns CDR1 SGHTA and CDR2 FQGTGA. CDR3 DNA: TGTGCCAGCAGCTTACGAACCAAGACCGAGCAGTTCTTC. This gives the protein CASSLRTKTEQFF.

The rearrangement joins TRBV18 to TRBJ2-4, with 10 bases aligning to TRBD2. The germline V gene has CDR1 KGHSH and CDR2 LQKENI. J was trimmed by 0 bases and V by 2 bases; bases with no gene match: 7. This CDR3 has 18 residues. This CDR3 reads CASSPKSGGDLAKNIQYF. For the CDR3, the DNA is TGTGCCAGCTCACCAAAGAGCGGGGGGGATCTAGCCAAAAACATTCAGTACTTC. Full variable domain (rest looked up from reference TRBV18 and TRBJ2-4): NAGVMQNPRHLVRRRGQEARLRCSPMKGHSHVYWYRQLPEEGLKFMVYLQKENIIDESGMPKERFSAEFPKEGPSILRIQQVVRGDSAAYFCASSPKSGGDLAKNIQYFGAGTRLSVL.

This clone appeared a single time. The chain employs TRBV6-5 and TRBJ1-2, with D perhaps matching TRBD1 (5 bases). The CDR3 is 12 residues long. Trimming took 5 bases from V and 4 from J, leaving 8 bases between them. The germline V gene encodes CDR1 MNHEY and CDR2 SVGAGI. The CDR3 coding sequence is TGTGCCAGCAGTAACGGGGGCTATGGCTACACCTTC. Its protein product is CASSNGGYGYTF.

The chain combines TRBV15 with TRBJ2-5, with D possibly TRBD2 on 5 matching bases. V was pared by 0 bases and J by 7 bases, with 12 bases between. The CDR3 is 14 amino acids. The germline V gene has CDR1 LNHNV and CDR2 YYDKDF (reference sequence). The CDR3 is CATSRDPLAGTQYF. Written as DNA, the CDR3 is TGTGCCACCAGCAGAGATCCCCTGGCGGGGACCCAGTACTTC. The whole variable domain, remainder taken from reference TRBV15 and TRBJ2-5, is DAMVIQNPRYQVTQFGKPVTLSCSQTLNHNVMYWYQQKSSQAPKLLFHYYDKDFNNEADTPDNFQSRRPNTSFCFLDIRSPGLGDTAMYLCATSRDPLAGTQYFGPGTRLLVL.

V gene TRBV5-1 combines with J gene TRBJ2-1, with 11 nucleotides matching TRBD2. Per the germline V gene, CDR1 is SGHRS and CDR2 is YFSETQ. There are 16 residues in the CDR3. Trimming took 0 bases from V and 4 from J; bases not matched to a gene: 3. CDR3 nucleotide sequence: TGCGCCAGCAGCTTGGTTGGGACTAGCGGATACAATGAGCAGTTCTTC. Amino acids: CASSLVGTSGYNEQFF.

The table lists this clone with a few counts. This rearrangement joins TRBV7-8 to TRBJ2-2; D is ambiguous. The CDR3 is made up of 16 amino acids. V gave up 5 bases and J gave up 5 bases, with 18 bases separating them. Looked up from germline, CDR1 is SGHVS and CDR2 is FQNEAQ. The CDR3 sequence: CASSPRVGDVTGELFF. CDR3 DNA: TGTGCCAGCAGCCCCCGCGTCGGAGACGTGACCGGGGAGCTGTTTTTT.

The chain employs TRBV5-1 and TRBJ1-1; TRBD1 agrees at 9 bases. V lost 2 bases and J lost 6; bases outside the gene matches: 2. This CDR3 is built from 13 residues. Germline V gene sequence: CDR1 SGHRS, CDR2 YFSETQ. CDR3 DNA sequence: TGCGCCAGCAGCTTTACAGGGGGCCCTGAAGCTTTCTTT. Its translation: CASSFTGGPEAFF.

This clone ranks as medium-sized (0.01 to 0.1%). CDR3 in DNA: TGCACCAGCAGCCATGAGTTGGTCCCTGCTAGCGGGAGTGCTTACAATGAGCAGTTCTTC. Protein: CTSSHELVPASGSAYNEQFF. V usage is TRBV1 and J usage is TRBJ2-1; TRBD2 is the table's D call, not checked against the DNA. TRBV1 constitutes a pseudogene. The CDR3 totals 20 residues.

In nucleotides, the CDR3 is TGTGCCAGCGGCGTTGAAATCGGTCAGCCCCAGCATTTT. Protein sequence: CASGVEIGQPQHF. The V call is TRBV2, the J call TRBJ1-5; D is ambiguous. The CDR3 contains 13 residues. The V end was cut by 8 bases, the J end by 6 bases, with 14 bases between. Germline CDR1 and CDR2: SNHLY and FYNNEI.

The chain employs TRBV27 and TRBJ2-5; no firm D call. The CDR3 has 14 amino acids. CDR1 MNHEY and CDR2 SMNVEV come from the germline V gene (reference sequence). V was cut by 5 bases and J by 0 bases, with 10 bases left in between. The CDR3 sequence is CASSIRPYQETQYF. CDR3 coding DNA: TGTGCCAGCAGTATCAGACCGTACCAAGAGACCCAGTACTTC.

This rearrangement joins TRBV4-2 to TRBJ1-1; D is ambiguous. CDR1 and CDR2 from the germline V gene are LGHNA and YNFKEQ. Trimming left V 0 bases short and J 2 bases short, with 10 bases between. The CDR3 totals 15 residues. The CDR3 spells CASSQDRYSNTEAFF. The CDR3 DNA follows: TGTGCCAGCAGCCAAGATCGGTACAGCAACACTGAAGCTTTCTTT.

This clone was counted once. The chain employs TRBV28 and TRBJ1-6; tentatively, D is TRBD1 (5 bases). Germline loops: CDR1 MDHEN, CDR2 SYDVKM. The CDR3 has 17 amino acids. Trimming stripped 1 base from V and 7 bases from J, with 17 bases between. In nucleotides, the CDR3 is TGTGCCAGCAGTTTATCTAAGGGGCGGGGAAGCAATTCACCCCTCCACTTT. This encodes CASSLSKGRGSNSPLHF.

The rearrangement links TRBV19 to TRBJ1-1; the D gene is possibly TRBD1 (6 bases). Germline lookup yields CDR1 LNHDA and CDR2 SQIVND (reference sequence). Between the trimmed V and J ends, which lost 3 bases and 3 bases, there was a span of 14 bases. The CDR3 is 15 residues long. The CDR3 nucleotides read TGTGCCAGTAGTATCGGACAGAGGGGATACACTGAAGCTTTCTTT. Translated, it gives CASSIGQRGYTEAFF.

The genes are TRBV4-1 and TRBJ2-7, with TRBD2 matching over 7 bases. J was trimmed by 2 bases and V by 3 bases; bases with no gene match: 7. CDR1 and CDR2 from the germline V gene are MGHRA and YSYEKL. This CDR3 has 15 amino acids. Written as DNA, the CDR3 is TGCGCCAGCAGCCACAAATTAGGGACTACCTACGAGCAGTACTTC. Translated, it gives CASSHKLGTTYEQYF.

Note on this clone: This sample includes further DNA sequences coding for the same CDR3. This chain connects TRBV12-3 or TRBV12-4 to TRBJ1-1; D ambiguous. Trimming removed 0 bases at V and 8 bases at J, with 7 bases between. CDR3 length: 12 amino acids. CDR3 sequence: CASSLAGTEAFF. Here the CDR3 DNA reads TGTGCCAGCAGTTTAGCAGGCACGGAAGCTTTCTTT.

The rearrangement uses TRBV5-4 and TRBJ2-1; 8 bases map to TRBD2. The CDR3 is 18 amino acids. Germline values: CDR1 SGHNT, CDR2 YYREEE (reference sequence). The junction had 14 bases not matched to a gene; V was cut back by 1 base and J by 5 bases. The CDR3 protein is CASSLLARGGLSNNEQFF. For the CDR3, the DNA is TGTGCCAGCAGCTTGCTCGCCCGGGGGGGCCTCTCGAACAATGAGCAGTTCTTC.

The rearrangement links TRBV7-9 to TRBJ2-7; 10 nucleotides agree with TRBD1. J was trimmed by 3 bases and V by 5 bases; bases with no gene match: 7. Germline loops: CDR1 SEHNR, CDR2 FQNEAQ (reference sequence). CDR3 length equals 15 residues. CDR3 loop: CASSLPGTGVYEQYF. The DNA for the CDR3 is TGTGCCAGCAGCCTTCCCGGGACAGGGGTCTACGAGCAGTACTTC.

V and J are TRBV2 and TRBJ1-1; the D is unclear. V was trimmed by 3 bases and J by 3 bases, leaving 17 bases between them. The CDR3 extends over 16 amino acids. Per the germline V gene, CDR1 is SNHLY and CDR2 is FYNNEI. CDR3 sequence reads: CASSDIPGPPDTEAFF. CDR3 bases: TGTGCCAGCAGTGATATTCCGGGCCCGCCGGACACTGAAGCTTTCTTT.

The rearrangement links TRBV21-1 to TRBJ1-2. TRBV21-1 is reported as a pseudogene. This CDR3 contains 16 residues. This CDR3 is CASSKVGGCPNYGYTF. CDR3 bases: TGTGCCAGCAGCAAAGTGGGGGGATGCCCGAACTATGGCTACACCTTC.

The rearrangement links TRBV7-9 to TRBJ1-3; D gene ambiguous. The germline gives CDR1 SEHNR, CDR2 FQNEAQ (reference sequence). V was cut by 1 base and J by 4 bases, with 8 bases left in between. The CDR3 has 14 residues. CDR3 loop: CASSLVYRGNTIYF. The CDR3 coding sequence is TGTGCCAGCAGCTTAGTCTACAGAGGAAACACCATATATTTT.

This chain links TRBV29-1 with TRBJ1-2, with D hard to call. The CDR3 is made up of 11 amino acids. The germline V gene encodes CDR1 SQVTM and CDR2 ANQGSEA. The V end lost 3 bases, the J end lost 2 bases, and 4 bases lay between the germline ends. Here the CDR3 reads CSVDRNYGYTF. Written as DNA, the CDR3 is TGCAGCGTTGACAGGAACTATGGCTACACCTTC.

This chain connects TRBV4-1 to TRBJ1-6; 9 bases agree with TRBD1. This CDR3 region has 15 residues. The J segment lost 5 bases and the V segment lost 1 base, leaving 0 bases of the junction unmatched. Germline CDR1 is MGHRA and CDR2 is YSYEKL. CDR3 bases: TGCGCCAGCAGCCAAGGACAGGGGGATAATTCACCCCTCCACTTT. Residues: CASSQGQGDNSPLHF.

Remarks on this clone: At the DNA level, this CDR3 is encoded by other sequences in the same sample as well. The rearrangement links TRBV19 to TRBJ2-7, with 8 bases lining up with TRBD1. Germline CDR1 is LNHDA and CDR2 is SQIVND (reference sequence). The CDR3 has 13 amino acids. Trimming took 3 bases from V and 3 from J; bases not matched to a gene: 1. The DNA of the CDR3 is TGTGCCAGTAGTATCGACAGGGGCTACGAGCAGTACTTC. Amino acids: CASSIDRGYEQYF.

This chain links TRBV28 with TRBJ1-2; D is undetermined. The germline gives CDR1 MDHEN, CDR2 SYDVKM. Trimming removed 5 bases at V and 8 bases at J, with 9 bases between. The length of the CDR3 is 11 residues. The CDR3: CASSPRRGYTF. CDR3 nucleotides: TGTGCCAGCAGTCCGAGGAGGGGCTACACCTTC.